This T cell receptor (beta chain) was recovered during a study of blood T cell repertoires in COVID-19. About the study: Donors in the United States, Italy and Spain gave samples during acute or convalescent COVID-19. T cells, B-cell-depleted T cells, or PBMCs provided the cDNA or gDNA that served as material.

How the authors handled the data: For nucleated cells, counts were estimated from reference gene primer amplification. Some clones are missing from TCRdb's copy, which holds only in-frame ones; the method was immunoSEQ multiplex PCR. The D gene and trimming were derived from the DNA, and the V and J assignments and clone size from that table. The sample yields roughly 210,000 clones, about 85% seen once. Patients of the Seattle cohort, enrolled during active infection, were followed longitudinally. This clone was recorded only once. Germline assignment: CDR1 SGHTA and CDR2 FQGNSA. The CDR3 consists of 14 residues. The V and J ends lost 4 bases and 3 bases, in that order; junction bases with no gene match: 6.

This sequence originates from a woman of 80 years or more with COVID-19, enrolled during active disease. The sequenced material came from peripheral blood. The V and J genes are TRBV7-2 and TRBJ2-7, with TRBD1 identical over 7 bases. The CDR3 is CASSSNRGRYEQYF. CDR3 DNA: TGTGCCAGCAGCTCAAACAGGGGACGCTACGAGCAGTACTTC.